This passage covers 30 T cell receptor beta chains from one sample sequenced in a study of cytomegalovirus exposure and HLA in healthy donors. Primers: 60 Vbeta forward and 13 Jbeta reverse. The data were produced by immunoSEQ multiplex PCR, yet TCRdb's version contains in-frame clones alone and is incomplete. The sample lists about 190,000 clones; roughly 80% were seen once. The sequenced material came from PBMCs. The receptors originated from a man aged 35-49 years in good health and CMV-seropositive.

The chain carries TRBV5-1 and TRBJ2-1, with 10 bases fitting TRBD2. Trimming took 0 bases from V and 7 from J; bases not matched to a gene: 7. This CDR3 is 16 amino acids long. The germline V gene encodes CDR1 SGHRS and CDR2 YFSETQ. The CDR3 protein is CASSLASGGEGNEQFF. The CDR3 DNA reads TGCGCCAGCAGCTTGGCCAGCGGGGGGGAAGGGAATGAGCAGTTCTTC.

V is TRBV10-3 and J is TRBJ1-2; TRBD1 matches 8 bases. From germline, CDR1 is ENHRY and CDR2 SYGVKD. The CDR3 length is 15 residues. The V segment lost 5 bases and the J segment 2 bases; nucleotides outside the gene matches: 7. DNA of the CDR3: TGTGCCATCAGTACTCCGGACAGGGTCAACTATGGCTACACCTTC. This gives the protein CAISTPDRVNYGYTF.

The chain uses TRBV9 and TRBJ2-7, with a tentative D call TRBD1 (6 bases). Trimming shortened V by 2 bases and J by 2 bases, and 11 bases separated the two germline ends. The CDR3 covers 14 residues. Germline V lookup: CDR1 SGDLS, CDR2 YYNGEE. CDR3 coding DNA: TGTGCCAGCAGCGTCGGCAGGGGAACCTACGAGCAGTACTTC. Protein product: CASSVGRGTYEQYF.

The V gene is TRBV29-1, the J gene TRBJ1-2, with D perhaps TRBD1 (5 bases). Germline V CDR1 and CDR2: SQVTM, ANQGSEA. The CDR3 contains 13 residues. V lost 4 bases and J lost 4, with 13 bases in between. CDR3 coding DNA: TGCAGCGTTGTCGTTGTGCAGGGCTATGGCTACACCTTC. Its protein product is CSVVVVQGYGYTF.

The rearrangement joins TRBV28 to TRBJ2-2; D may be TRBD1 (5 bases). The CDR3 runs to 13 residues. Germline V gene sequence: CDR1 MDHEN, CDR2 SYDVKM. V was trimmed by 10 bases and J by 3 bases, leaving 12 bases between them. CDR3 in DNA: TGTGCCAACAGGTCTCCGGACACCGGGGAGCTGTTTTTT. It translates to CANRSPDTGELFF. Full variable domain (outside the CDR3, taken from reference TRBV28 and TRBJ2-2): DVKVTQSSRYLVKRTGEKVFLECVQDMDHENMFWYRQDPGLGLRLIYFSYDVKMKEKGDIPEGYSVSREKKERFSLILESASTNQTSMYLCANRSPDTGELFFGEGSRLTVL.

There are a few counts of this clone. The V gene is TRBV27, the J gene TRBJ1-1; D might be TRBD1 (5 bases). The CDR3 has 14 amino acids. CDR1 and CDR2 (germline): MNHEY, SMNVEV (reference sequence). With 1 base removed from V and 3 bases from J, the gap between germline ends came to 9 bases. The CDR3 sequence is CASSLWRGDTEAFF. DNA of the CDR3: TGTGCCAGCAGTTTATGGAGGGGCGACACTGAAGCTTTCTTT.

This chain connects TRBV7-9 to TRBJ2-7; D might be TRBD2 (5 bases). Between the trimmed V and J ends, which lost 2 bases and 2 bases, there was a span of 13 bases. CDR1 SEHNR and CDR2 FQNEAQ come from the germline V gene (reference sequence). The CDR3 runs to 15 residues. CDR3 bases: TGTGCCAGCAGCTTAAGCGGCAGAAGTCCCTACGAGCAGTACTTC. It specifies CASSLSGRSPYEQYF.

DNA for the CDR3: TGTGCCAGCAGTGGGACAGGAGTGCCGGAGCCCCAGCATTTT. This encodes CASSGTGVPEPQHF. V gene TRBV2 combines with J gene TRBJ1-5; 7 positions agree with TRBD1. This CDR3 region has 14 residues. From germline, CDR1 is SNHLY and CDR2 FYNNEI. Losses at the gene ends were 4 bases for V and 8 bases for J; bases not matched to a gene: 8.

This clone came up a few times. This chain connects TRBV10-3 to TRBJ2-1; TRBD2 matches at 10 bases. Germline-derived CDR1 and CDR2 are ENHRY and SYGVKD. The CDR3 sequence is 17 residues long. After removal of 2 bases from V and 5 bases from J, the junction contained 9 bases not matched to a gene. In DNA, the CDR3 is TGTGCCATCAGTGAGGTTTCTAGCGGGGGATTTAACAATGAGCAGTTCTTC. This translates into CAISEVSSGGFNNEQFF.

The chain uses TRBV2 and TRBJ2-7; 10 nucleotides agree with TRBD1. The end of the DNA is better explained by TRBJ2-1, so the J call may be wrong. Germline V CDR1 and CDR2: SNHLY, FYNNEI. The CDR3 is 12 residues long. Written as DNA, the CDR3 is TGTGCCAGCAAGGGACAGGGGTACGAGCAGTTCTTC. Translated: CASKGQGYEQFF.

The chain recombines TRBV7-2 with TRBJ2-3; 8 bases match TRBD2. CDR1 and CDR2 from the germline V gene are SGHTA and FQGNSA. This CDR3 contains 16 residues. Trimming at V came to 8 bases and at J to 0 bases, leaving 10 bases not matched to a gene. CDR3 bases: TGTGCCAGCGAGGGGGTTAGCGGGGCTAGCACAGATACGCAGTATTTT. Translating gives CASEGVSGASTDTQYF.

This sequence joins TRBV14 and TRBJ2-7; TRBD1 matches 7 bases. Trimming cost V 3 bases and J 3 bases; bases outside gene matches: 11. The germline V gene encodes CDR1 SGHDN and CDR2 FVKESK. The CDR3 is made up of 16 amino acids. The CDR3, as DNA: TGTGCCAGCAGCCATATGCAGGGGACAGCCATCTACGAGCAGTACTTC. This sequence encodes CASSHMQGTAIYEQYF.

V usage is TRBV7-9 and J usage is TRBJ2-1, with no clear D. This CDR3 region has 9 residues. Trimming cost V 5 bases and J 15 bases, with 8 bases left between them. Germline lookup yields CDR1 SEHNR and CDR2 FQNEAQ (reference sequence). CDR3 in amino acids: CASSDNPFF. The CDR3 region has the DNA TGTGCCAGCAGCGACAATCCGTTCTTC.

This clone was recorded many times. The chain is built from TRBV5-1 and TRBJ2-7; D gene ambiguous. Per the germline V gene, CDR1 is SGHRS and CDR2 is YFSETQ. CDR3 length: 13 amino acids. The V and J ends lost 2 bases and 1 base respectively, with 7 bases between them. The CDR3 coding sequence is TGCGCCAGCAGCTTTGGCAGTTCCTACGAGCAGTACTTC. Protein: CASSFGSSYEQYF. Using reference TRBV5-1 and TRBJ2-7 for the parts outside the CDR3, the full variable domain is KAGVTQTPRYLIKTRGQQVTLSCSPISGHRSVSWYQQTPGQGLQFLFEYFSETQRNKGNFPGRFSGRQFSNSRSEMNVSTLELGDSALYLCASSFGSSYEQYFGPGTRLTVT.

This clone was observed a few times. This chain uses TRBV2 with TRBJ1-2, with D possibly being TRBD1 (5 bases). CDR1 is SNHLY and CDR2 is FYNNEI in the germline V gene. V shed 8 bases and J shed 0 bases, with 16 bases lying between them. This CDR3 comprises 15 residues. The CDR3 sequence is CASVQGPIANYGYTF. The CDR3, as DNA: TGTGCCAGCGTGCAGGGCCCTATAGCTAACTATGGCTACACCTTC.

This clone has just one count. The V gene is TRBV10-2, the J gene TRBJ1-5; D is possibly TRBD1 (5 bases). CDR1 is WSHSY and CDR2 is SAAADI in the germline V gene. Trimming left V 0 bases short and J 5 bases short, with 11 bases between. The CDR3 runs to 15 residues. DNA for the CDR3: TGCGCCAGCAGTGAGTCTGGGGCGGGAGATCAGCCCCAGCATTTT. This encodes CASSESGAGDQPQHF.

V and J are TRBV19 and TRBJ2-7, with no clear D. Trimming removed 5 bases at V and 0 bases at J, with 8 bases between. This CDR3 region has 13 residues. The germline V gene encodes CDR1 LNHDA and CDR2 SQIVND (reference sequence). The CDR3, as DNA: TGTGCCAGTAGTCTTTCGAGCTCCTACGAGCAGTACTTC. Amino acids: CASSLSSSYEQYF.

V is TRBV2 and J is TRBJ1-3; D is perhaps TRBD1 (6 bases). Trimming left V 7 bases short and J 0 bases short, with 10 bases between. CDR1 SNHLY and CDR2 FYNNEI come from the germline V gene. The CDR3 consists of 14 residues. This CDR3 is CASKGGSSGNTIYF. The CDR3 DNA reads TGTGCCAGCAAGGGGGGGAGCTCTGGAAACACCATATATTTT. Combining the CDR3 with reference TRBV2 and TRBJ1-3 gives the whole variable domain EPEVTQTPSHQVTQMGQEVILRCVPISNHLYFYWYRQILGQKVEFLVSFYNNEISEKSEIFDDQFSVERPDGSNFTLKIRSTKLEDSAMYFCASKGGSSGNTIYFGEGSWLTVV.

The rearrangement joins TRBV15 to TRBJ1-5; D might be TRBD1 (6 bases). The germline V gene has CDR1 LNHNV and CDR2 YYDKDF (reference sequence). Trimming left V 0 bases short and J 7 bases short, with 13 bases between. CDR3 length: 15 residues. Here the CDR3 reads CATSRDWGGRQPQHF. CDR3 coding DNA: TGTGCCACCAGCAGAGATTGGGGGGGCCGCCAGCCCCAGCATTTT. The entire variable domain, with the rest obtained from reference TRBV15 and TRBJ1-5, is as follows: DAMVIQNPRYQVTQFGKPVTLSCSQTLNHNVMYWYQQKSSQAPKLLFHYYDKDFNNEADTPDNFQSRRPNTSFCFLDIRSPGLGDTAMYLCATSRDWGGRQPQHFGDGTRLSIL.

V usage is TRBV9 and J usage is TRBJ2-5, with 8 bases matching TRBD2. Trimming cost V 5 bases and J 1 base; bases outside gene matches: 7. The length of the CDR3 is 15 residues. Germline loops: CDR1 SGDLS, CDR2 YYNGEE. DNA for the CDR3: TGTGCCAGCAGTCGGAGCGGGGGCCTCCAAGAGACCCAGTACTTC. It specifies CASSRSGGLQETQYF. Drawing the rest from reference TRBV9 and TRBJ2-5, the complete variable domain is DSGVTQTPKHLITATGQRVTLRCSPRSGDLSVYWYQQSLDQGLQFLIQYYNGEERAKGNILERFSAQQFPDLHSELNLSSLELGDSALYFCASSRSGGLQETQYFGPGTRLLVL.

This clone was seen only a few times. The CDR3 nucleotides are TGTGCCAGCTCACCACAGGGGGCGGCATCCAAAAACATTCAGTACTTC. Translating gives CASSPQGAASKNIQYF. The chain combines TRBV18 with TRBJ2-4; 7 positions agree with TRBD1. The V and J ends lost 1 base and 2 bases, in that order; junction bases with no gene match: 5. Germline loops: CDR1 KGHSH, CDR2 LQKENI. The CDR3 length is 16 residues.

CDR3 sequence reads: CASSLVAGGSYEQYF. CDR3 DNA sequence: TGCGCCAGCAGCTTAGTAGCGGGGGGCTCCTACGAGCAGTACTTC. The chain is built from TRBV5-1 and TRBJ2-7; 10 bases agree with TRBD2. The CDR3 is 15 amino acids. V was pared by 2 bases and J by 0 bases, with 2 bases of the junction left unmatched. Per germline, CDR1 SGHRS and CDR2 YFSETQ.

The chain employs TRBV27 and TRBJ2-7, with 9 nucleotides matching TRBD1. V shed 3 bases, J shed 1 base, and the junction held 7 bases outside the gene matches. CDR3 length equals 16 residues. Per germline, CDR1 MNHEY and CDR2 SMNVEV (reference sequence). CDR3 sequence (DNA): TGTGCCAGCAGTTTCATAATGACAGGGGGTTCCTACGAGCAGTACTTC. As protein: CASSFIMTGGSYEQYF.

This chain links TRBV5-1 with TRBJ2-7, with a possible D match to TRBD1 (6 bases). Trimming removed 2 bases at V and 3 bases at J, with 18 bases between. This CDR3 contains 16 residues. Germline loops: CDR1 SGHRS, CDR2 YFSETQ. The CDR3 loop is CASSLTGPTGGYEQYF. The CDR3 DNA sequence: TGCGCCAGCAGCTTAACAGGGCCTACAGGCGGCTACGAGCAGTACTTC.

The chain couples TRBV7-9 to TRBJ2-5; 10 nucleotides line up with TRBD2. Trimming took 5 bases from V and 4 from J; bases not matched to a gene: 4. The length of the CDR3 is 14 residues. Germline loops: CDR1 SEHNR, CDR2 FQNEAQ (reference sequence). Here the CDR3 DNA reads TGTGCCAGCAGCCGACCTAGCGGGGGAGAGACCCAGTACTTC. The encoded protein is CASSRPSGGETQYF.

The rearrangement joins TRBV2 to TRBJ2-3; a weak D match, TRBD2 (5 bases). The germline V and J ends were trimmed by 3 bases and 0 bases, with 10 bases remaining between them. The CDR3 is 15 amino acids. Germline CDR1 and CDR2: SNHLY and FYNNEI. CDR3 loop: CASSDSATSTDTQYF. CDR3 DNA sequence: TGTGCCAGCAGTGATAGCGCAACTAGCACAGATACGCAGTATTTT.

The CDR3 spells CASSEQGSHEQYF. The CDR3 bases are TGTGCCAGCAGTGAACAGGGTTCCCACGAGCAGTACTTC. This chain connects TRBV2 to TRBJ2-7; D is perhaps TRBD1 (5 bases). The CDR3 spans 13 residues. V lost 2 bases and J lost 5, with 10 bases in between. The germline gives CDR1 SNHLY, CDR2 FYNNEI.

V and J are TRBV28 and TRBJ1-2; D may be TRBD1 (6 bases). The CDR3 is 16 residues long. CDR1 and CDR2 from the germline V gene are MDHEN and SYDVKM. The ends were cut back, 3 bases at V and 4 bases at J, with 18 bases in the middle. For the CDR3, the DNA is TGTGCCAGCAGTTTCCTACAGGGAGGGGGGGCCTATGGCTACACCTTC. Amino acids: CASSFLQGGGAYGYTF.

The chain is built from TRBV30 and TRBJ2-1; 12 bases match TRBD1. The ends lost 3 bases at V and 7 bases at J; junction bases unmatched: 13. The CDR3 loop spans 17 amino acids. The germline V gene has CDR1 GTSNPN and CDR2 SVGIG (reference sequence). The CDR3, as DNA: TGTGCCTGGAGCCCCGGGACAGGGGGCATTATAGGTAATGAGCAGTTCTTC. Amino acid sequence: CAWSPGTGGIIGNEQFF.

CDR3 amino acids: CASSQVQGVHYEQYF. The DNA of the CDR3 is TGTGCCAGCAGCCAAGTACAGGGGGTTCACTACGAGCAGTACTTC. This chain joins TRBV14 and TRBJ2-7; 8 bases agree with TRBD1. The J segment lost 3 bases and the V segment lost 1 base, leaving 5 bases of the junction unmatched. CDR1 SGHDN and CDR2 FVKESK come from the germline V gene. The CDR3 consists of 15 residues.